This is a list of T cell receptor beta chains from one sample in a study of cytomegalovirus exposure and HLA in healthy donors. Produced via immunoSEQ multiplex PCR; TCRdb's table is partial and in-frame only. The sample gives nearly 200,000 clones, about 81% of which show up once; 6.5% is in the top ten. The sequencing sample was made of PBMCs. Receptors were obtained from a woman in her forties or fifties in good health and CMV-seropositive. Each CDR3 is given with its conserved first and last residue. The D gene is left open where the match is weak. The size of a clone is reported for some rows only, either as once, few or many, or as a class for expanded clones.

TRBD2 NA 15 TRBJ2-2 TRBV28 CASSLWGGKSGELFF TGTGCCAGCAGTTTATGGGGGGGGAAGTCCGGGGAGCTGTTTTTT
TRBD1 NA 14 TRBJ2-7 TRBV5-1 CASSVGTGGYEQYF TGCGCCAGCAGCGTCGGGACAGGGGGGTACGAGCAGTACTTC
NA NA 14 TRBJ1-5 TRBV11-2 CASSLGRTNQPQHF TGTGCCAGCAGCCTTGGGCGGACAAATCAGCCCCAGCATTTT
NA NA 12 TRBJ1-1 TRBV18 CASSPLSNEAFF TGTGCCAGCTCACCACTCTCTAATGAAGCTTTCTTT
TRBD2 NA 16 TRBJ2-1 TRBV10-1 CASSESLAGGIKGQFF TGCGCCAGCAGTGAGTCCCTAGCGGGAGGAATCAAAGGGCAGTTCTTC
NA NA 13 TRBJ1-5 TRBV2 CASSTQGNQPQHF TGTGCCAGCAGTACACAGGGTAATCAGCCCCAGCATTTT
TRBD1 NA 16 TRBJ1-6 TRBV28 CASSRRTGRRNSPLHF TGTGCCAGCAGCCGAAGGACAGGGAGACGCAATTCACCCCTCCACTTT
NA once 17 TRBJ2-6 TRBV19 CASSRGRVDSGANVLTF TGTGCCAGTAGTAGGGGCAGGGTCGACTCTGGGGCCAACGTCCTGACTTTC
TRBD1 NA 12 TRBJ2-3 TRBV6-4 CATDRETDTQYF TGTGCCACCGACAGGGAGACAGATACGCAGTATTTT
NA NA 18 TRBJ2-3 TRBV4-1 CASSRGPPGFISTDTQYF TGCGCCAGCAGCCGCGGACCACCGGGGTTTATTAGCACAGATACGCAGTATTTT
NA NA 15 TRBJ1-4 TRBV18 CASSSVVGSGEKLFF TGTGCCAGCTCGTCGGTCGTAGGGAGTGGTGAAAAACTGTTTTTT
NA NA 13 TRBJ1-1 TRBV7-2 CASSLGGTLEAFF TGTGCCAGCAGCTTAGGGGGGACACTTGAAGCTTTCTTT
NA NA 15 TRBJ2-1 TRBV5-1 CASSLALAPYNEQFF TGCGCCAGCAGCTTGGCGTTAGCGCCTTACAATGAGCAGTTCTTC
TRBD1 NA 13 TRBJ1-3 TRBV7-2 CASRTGVGNTIYF TGTGCCAGCAGGACAGGGGTTGGAAACACCATATATTTT
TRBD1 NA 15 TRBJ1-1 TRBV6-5 CASTAGTGGNTEAFF TGTGCCAGCACCGCCGGGACAGGGGGTAACACTGAAGCTTTCTTT
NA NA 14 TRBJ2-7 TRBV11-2 CASSSRVGSYEQYF TGTGCCAGCAGCTCCCGGGTGGGCTCCTACGAGCAGTACTTC
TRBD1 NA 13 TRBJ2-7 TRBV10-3 CAIRQGASYEQYF TGTGCCATCAGACAGGGGGCATCCTACGAGCAGTACTTC
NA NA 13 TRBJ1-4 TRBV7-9 CASRQGGGEKLFF TGTGCCAGCAGACAGGGCGGAGGAGAAAAACTGTTTTTT
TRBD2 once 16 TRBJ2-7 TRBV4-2 CASSQAGTSGGYEQYF TGTGCCAGCAGCCAAGCCGGGACTAGCGGGGGCTACGAGCAGTACTTC
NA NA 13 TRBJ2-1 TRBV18 CASSPYPSNEQFF TGTGCCAGCTCACCTTACCCTAGCAATGAGCAGTTCTTC
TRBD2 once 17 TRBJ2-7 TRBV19 CASSLTLLAGVGYEQYF TGTGCCAGTAGTTTGACCCTCCTTGCGGGAGTGGGCTACGAGCAGTACTTC
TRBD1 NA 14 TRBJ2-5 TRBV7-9 CSSSLGTVPETQYF TGTTCCAGCAGTCTAGGGACAGTCCCAGAGACCCAGTACTTC
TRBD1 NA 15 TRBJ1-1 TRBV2 CASSGRTGLDTEAFF TGTGCCAGCAGTGGAAGGACAGGGTTGGACACTGAAGCTTTCTTT
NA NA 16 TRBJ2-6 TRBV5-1 CASSQIRGSGANVLTF TGCGCCAGCAGCCAGATAAGGGGGTCGGGGGCCAACGTCCTGACTTTC
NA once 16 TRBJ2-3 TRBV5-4 CASSLKASAEGDTQYF TGTGCCAGCAGCTTGAAGGCTAGCGCCGAGGGAGATACGCAGTATTTT
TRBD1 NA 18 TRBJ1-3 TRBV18 CASSSSGTGVFSGNTIYF TGTGCCAGCTCATCGTCCGGGACAGGGGTTTTCTCTGGAAACACCATATATTTT
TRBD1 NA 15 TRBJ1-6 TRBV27 CASRGTVTYNSPLHF TGTGCCAGCAGAGGGACAGTTACCTATAATTCACCCCTCCACTTT
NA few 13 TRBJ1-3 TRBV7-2 CASSLRQGNTIYF TGTGCCAGCAGCCTAAGACAGGGAAACACCATATATTTT
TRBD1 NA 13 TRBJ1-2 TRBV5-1 CASSAGQNYGYTF TGCGCCAGCAGCGCGGGACAGAACTATGGCTACACCTTC
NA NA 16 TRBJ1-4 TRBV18 CASSPVGPGVNEKLFF TGTGCCAGCTCACCGGTCGGACCAGGGGTTAATGAAAAACTGTTTTTT
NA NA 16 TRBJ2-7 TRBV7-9 CASSLGVAWEMGEQYF TGTGCCAGCAGCTTAGGAGTCGCGTGGGAGATGGGCGAGCAGTACTTC
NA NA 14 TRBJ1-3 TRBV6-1 CASRDTVSGNTIYF TGTGCCAGCAGAGACACAGTCTCTGGAAACACCATATATTTT